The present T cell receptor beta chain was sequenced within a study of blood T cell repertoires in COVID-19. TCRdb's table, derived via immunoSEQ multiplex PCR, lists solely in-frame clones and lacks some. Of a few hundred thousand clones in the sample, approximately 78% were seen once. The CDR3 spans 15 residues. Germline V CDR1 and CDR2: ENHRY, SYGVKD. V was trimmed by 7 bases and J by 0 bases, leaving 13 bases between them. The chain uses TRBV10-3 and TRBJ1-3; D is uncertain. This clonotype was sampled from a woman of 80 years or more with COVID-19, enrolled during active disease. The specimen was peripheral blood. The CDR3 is CAITEGLSSGNTIYF. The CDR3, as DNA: TGTGCCATCACCGAGGGCCTAAGCTCTGGAAACACCATATATTTT.